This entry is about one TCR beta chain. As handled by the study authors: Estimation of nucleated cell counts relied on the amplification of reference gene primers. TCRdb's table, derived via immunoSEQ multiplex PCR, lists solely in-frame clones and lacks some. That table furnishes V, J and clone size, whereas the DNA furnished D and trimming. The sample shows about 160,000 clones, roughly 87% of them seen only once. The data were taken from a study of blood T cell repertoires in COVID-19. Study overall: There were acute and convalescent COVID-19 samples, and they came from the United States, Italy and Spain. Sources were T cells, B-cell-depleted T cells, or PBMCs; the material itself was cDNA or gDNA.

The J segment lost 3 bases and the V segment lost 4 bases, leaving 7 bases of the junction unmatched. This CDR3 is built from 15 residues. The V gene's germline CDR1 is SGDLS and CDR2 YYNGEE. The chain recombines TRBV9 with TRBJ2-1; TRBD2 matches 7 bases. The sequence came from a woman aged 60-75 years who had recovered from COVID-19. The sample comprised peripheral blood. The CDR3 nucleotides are TGTGCCAGCAGCCCCGGGACTACGGTCTACAATGAGCAGTTCTTC. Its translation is CASSPGTTVYNEQFF. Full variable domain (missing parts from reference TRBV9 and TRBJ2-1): DSGVTQTPKHLITATGQRVTLRCSPRSGDLSVYWYQQSLDQGLQFLIQYYNGEERAKGNILERFSAQQFPDLHSELNLSSLELGDSALYFCASSPGTTVYNEQFFGPGTRLTVL.